This T cell receptor (beta chain) was retrieved from a study of OX40 agonist ivuxolimab in advanced cancers. Findings of the study overall: At 0.1-3.0 mg/kg, partial responders had clonal expansion among the lowest observed. In general, CD8+ T cells held more expanded clones than CD4+ did, on average.

Measured with immunoSEQ multiplex PCR; TCRdb has only the in-frame clones, and not every one. This repertoire shows 70,000 or so clones, 85% to 90% found once; its top ten account for under 7%. Turning to this clone: Its antigen remains unknown.

The TCR sequence derives from an adult with an advanced solid tumor such as melanoma, head and neck, liver or kidney cancer. Here the sequenced sample was CD4+ or CD8+ T cells sorted from blood, taken in a trial of the OX40 agonist ivuxolimab.

The CDR3 region is CASSLLYFDRENEQYF. CDR3 sequence (DNA): TGTGCCAGCAGCTTATTATATTTCGATAGGGAGAACGAGCAGTACTTC. The chain joins TRBV7-9 to TRBJ2-7; possibly TRBD2 for D (5 bases). V lost 2 bases and J 5 bases, leaving 19 bases between the germline ends. The CDR3 length is 16 residues. CDR1 is SEHNR and CDR2 is FQNEAQ in the germline V gene (reference sequence).